This T cell receptor (beta chain) was found in a study of blood T cell repertoires in COVID-19. Method: immunoSEQ multiplex PCR; TCRdb's copy keeps in-frame clones and lacks some. Of around 150,000 clones in the sample, 80% to 85% are singletons; the top ten hold 10% to 15%. Participants had their cohort set by participant-reported clinical history. Germline CDR1 MDHEN, CDR2 SYDVKM. CDR3 length: 14 residues. J was trimmed by 0 bases and V by 6 bases; bases with no gene match: 4. The V gene is TRBV28, the J gene TRBJ2-5, with 7 bases fitting TRBD1. The source is a woman in her sixties who had recovered from COVID-19. Sequenced input: PBMCs or T cells enriched from blood (not recorded which). In nucleotides, the CDR3 is TGTGCCAGCAGCCCGGACAGGTACCAAGAGACCCAGTACTTC. It codes for CASSPDRYQETQYF.